This T cell receptor beta chain is from a study of T cells in Graves' hyperthyroidism and ophthalmopathy. The study's findings and limits: A median around 6.8 months before onset, the model predicted ophthalmopathy.

This CDR3 contains 14 residues. The V end lost 5 bases, the J end lost 2 bases, and 10 bases lay between the germline ends. CDR1 and CDR2 (germline): DFQATT, SNEGSKA (reference sequence). This clonotype was detected only a few times. As yet, its antigen is unknown. PBMCs were sourced from roughly 10 ml fresh peripheral blood. Researchers amplified the TCR beta CDR3 regions from RNA transcripts. HTBI primers were used for first-round RT-PCR of the TCR CDR3. TCRdb reprocessed the multiplex PCR reads with MiXCR, giving one entry per CDR3 protein. This sample yields about 560,000 distinct CDR3 sequences, of which 16% are seen a single time; around 19% belongs to the top ten.

The chain carries TRBV20-1 and TRBJ2-6, with a weak D call TRBD2 (5 bases). Sequencing was carried out using blood. The receptor comes from a woman between 18 and 30 years old with Graves' hyperthyroidism. CDR3 sequence (DNA): TGCAGTGCTTCGGGGAGCACTGGGGCCAACGTCCTGACTTTC. Translating it yields CSASGSTGANVLTF.